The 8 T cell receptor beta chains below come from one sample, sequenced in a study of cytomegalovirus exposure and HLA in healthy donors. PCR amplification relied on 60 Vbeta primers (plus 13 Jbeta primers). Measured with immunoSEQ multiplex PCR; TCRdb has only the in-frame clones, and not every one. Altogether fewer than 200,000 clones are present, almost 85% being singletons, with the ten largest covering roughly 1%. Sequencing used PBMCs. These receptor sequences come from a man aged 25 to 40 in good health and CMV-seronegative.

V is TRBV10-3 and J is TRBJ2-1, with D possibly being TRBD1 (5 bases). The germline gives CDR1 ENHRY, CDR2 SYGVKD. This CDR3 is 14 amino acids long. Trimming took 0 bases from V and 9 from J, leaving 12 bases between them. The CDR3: CAISESSGSTEQFF. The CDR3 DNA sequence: TGTGCCATCAGTGAGTCGTCAGGGTCCACTGAGCAGTTCTTC.

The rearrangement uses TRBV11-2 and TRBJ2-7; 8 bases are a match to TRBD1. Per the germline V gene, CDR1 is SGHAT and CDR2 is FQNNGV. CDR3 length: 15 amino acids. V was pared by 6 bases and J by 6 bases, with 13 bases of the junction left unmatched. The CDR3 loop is CASRVWTGRGVEQYF. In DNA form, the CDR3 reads TGTGCCAGCAGGGTATGGACAGGGAGAGGAGTCGAGCAGTACTTC.

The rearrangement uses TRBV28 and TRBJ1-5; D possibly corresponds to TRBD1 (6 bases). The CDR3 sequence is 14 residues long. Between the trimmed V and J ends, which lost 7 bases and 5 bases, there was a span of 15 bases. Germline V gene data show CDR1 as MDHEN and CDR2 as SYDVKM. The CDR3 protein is CASNRDGSYQPQHF. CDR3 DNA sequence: TGTGCCAGCAACAGGGACGGGTCATATCAGCCCCAGCATTTT.

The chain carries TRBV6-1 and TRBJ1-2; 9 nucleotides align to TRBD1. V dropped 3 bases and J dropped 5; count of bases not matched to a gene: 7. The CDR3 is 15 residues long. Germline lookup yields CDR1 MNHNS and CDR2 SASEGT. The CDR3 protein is CASSEVGQGYYGYTF. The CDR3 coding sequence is TGTGCCAGCAGTGAGGTGGGACAGGGTTATTATGGCTACACCTTC.

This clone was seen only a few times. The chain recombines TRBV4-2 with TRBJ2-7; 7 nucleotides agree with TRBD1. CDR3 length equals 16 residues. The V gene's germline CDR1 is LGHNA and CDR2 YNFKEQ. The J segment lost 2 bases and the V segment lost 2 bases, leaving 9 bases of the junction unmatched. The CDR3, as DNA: TGTGCCAGCAGCCAACCCGTTGGGACAGCCACCTACGAGCAGTACTTC. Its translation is CASSQPVGTATYEQYF.

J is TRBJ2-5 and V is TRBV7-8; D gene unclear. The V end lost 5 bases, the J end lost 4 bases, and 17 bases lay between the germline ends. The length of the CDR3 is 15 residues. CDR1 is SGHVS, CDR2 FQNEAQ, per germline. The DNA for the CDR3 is TGTGCCAGCAGCAAACACCCCTCTGGGCCAGAGACCCAGTACTTC. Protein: CASSKHPSGPETQYF. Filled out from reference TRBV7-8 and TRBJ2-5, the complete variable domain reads GAGVSQSPRYKVAKRGQDVALRCDPISGHVSLFWYQQALGQGPEFLTYFQNEAQLDKSGLPSDRFFAERPEGSVSTLKIQRTQQEDSAVYLCASSKHPSGPETQYFGPGTRLLVL.

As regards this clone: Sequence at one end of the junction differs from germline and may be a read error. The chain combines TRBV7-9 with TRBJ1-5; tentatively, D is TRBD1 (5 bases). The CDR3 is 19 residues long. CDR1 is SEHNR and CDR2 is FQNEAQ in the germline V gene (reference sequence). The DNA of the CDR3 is TGTTCCAGCAGCTCCGATTACAGGTGGGGGGATTATAGCAATCAGCCCCAGCATTTT. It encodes CSSSSDYRWGDYSNQPQHF.

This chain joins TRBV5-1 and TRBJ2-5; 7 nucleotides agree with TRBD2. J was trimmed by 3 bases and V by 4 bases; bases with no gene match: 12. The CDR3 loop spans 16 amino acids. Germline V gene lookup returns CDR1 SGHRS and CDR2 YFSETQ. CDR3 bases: TGCGCCAGCAGCCACAGGACTAGTCACAGTGAAGAGACCCAGTACTTC. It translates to CASSHRTSHSEETQYF. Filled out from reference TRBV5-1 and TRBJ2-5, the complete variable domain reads KAGVTQTPRYLIKTRGQQVTLSCSPISGHRSVSWYQQTPGQGLQFLFEYFSETQRNKGNFPGRFSGRQFSNSRSEMNVSTLELGDSALYLCASSHRTSHSEETQYFGPGTRLLVL.